This T cell receptor beta chain was sequenced for a study of T cell changes during pregnancy in multiple sclerosis. The V gene end was trimmed by 0 bases and the J gene end by 0 bases; junction bases not matched to a gene: 8. Germline CDR1 is MGHRA and CDR2 is YSYEKL. The CDR3 has 19 amino acids. The repertoire was sequenced with immunoSEQ multiplex PCR; TCRdb's copy has only in-frame clones and lacks some. The data contain tens of thousands of clones, about 89% of them singletons. The clonotype was recovered from a female donor with multiple sclerosis, enrolled in a pregnancy study. Specimen: peripheral blood, collected in the second trimester of pregnancy. V gene TRBV4-1 combines with J gene TRBJ2-6; 7 nucleotides agree with TRBD1. The CDR3: CASSQDRDRGTSGANVLTF. The CDR3 DNA follows: TGCGCCAGCAGCCAAGATAGGGACAGAGGGACCTCTGGGGCCAACGTCCTGACTTTC.